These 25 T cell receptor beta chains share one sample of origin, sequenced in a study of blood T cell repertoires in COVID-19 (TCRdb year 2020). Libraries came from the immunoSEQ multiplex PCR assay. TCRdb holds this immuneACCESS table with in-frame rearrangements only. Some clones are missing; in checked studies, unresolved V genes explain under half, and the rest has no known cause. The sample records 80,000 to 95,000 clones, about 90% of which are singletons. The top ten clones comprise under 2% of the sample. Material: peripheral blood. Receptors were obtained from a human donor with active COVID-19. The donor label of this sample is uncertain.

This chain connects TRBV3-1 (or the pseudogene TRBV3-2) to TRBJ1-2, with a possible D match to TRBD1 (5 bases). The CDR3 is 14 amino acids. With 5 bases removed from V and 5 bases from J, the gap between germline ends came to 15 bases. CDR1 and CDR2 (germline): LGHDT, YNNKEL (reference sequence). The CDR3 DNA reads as TGTGCCAGCAGCACAACGGGACTCCGATATGGCTACACCTTC. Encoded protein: CASSTTGLRYGYTF.

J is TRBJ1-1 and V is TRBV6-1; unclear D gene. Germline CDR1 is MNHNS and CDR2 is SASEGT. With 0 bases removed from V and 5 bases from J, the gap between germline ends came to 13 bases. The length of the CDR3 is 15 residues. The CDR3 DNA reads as TGTGCCAGCAGTGAAGCGCCGAGAGGAGGTACTGAAGCTTTCTTT. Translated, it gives CASSEAPRGGTEAFF.

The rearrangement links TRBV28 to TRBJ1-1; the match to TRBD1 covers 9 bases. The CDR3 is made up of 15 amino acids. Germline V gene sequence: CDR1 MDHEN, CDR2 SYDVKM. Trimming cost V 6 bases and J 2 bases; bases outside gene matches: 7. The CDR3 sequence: CASRYRGRLNTEAFF. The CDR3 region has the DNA TGTGCCAGCAGGTACAGGGGGCGCCTAAACACTGAAGCTTTCTTT.

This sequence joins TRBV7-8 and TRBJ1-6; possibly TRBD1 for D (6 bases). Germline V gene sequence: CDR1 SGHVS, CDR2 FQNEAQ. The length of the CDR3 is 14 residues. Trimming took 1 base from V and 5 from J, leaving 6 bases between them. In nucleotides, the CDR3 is TGTGCCAGCAGCTTAGAGGGGGATAATTCACCCCTCCACTTT. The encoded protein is CASSLEGDNSPLHF.

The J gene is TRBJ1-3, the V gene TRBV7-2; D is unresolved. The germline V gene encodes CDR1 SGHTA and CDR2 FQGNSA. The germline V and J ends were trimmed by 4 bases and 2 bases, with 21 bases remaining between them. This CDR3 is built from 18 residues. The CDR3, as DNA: TGTGCCAGCAGCTCACCTTTAGAATGGCAGGCCACTGGAAACACCATATATTTT. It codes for CASSSPLEWQATGNTIYF.

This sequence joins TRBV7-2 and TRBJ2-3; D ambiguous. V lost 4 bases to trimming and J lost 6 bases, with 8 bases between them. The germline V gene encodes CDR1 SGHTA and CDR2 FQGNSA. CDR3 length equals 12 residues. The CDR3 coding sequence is TGTGCCAGCAGCTCAGAGAGGGATACGCAGTATTTT. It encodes CASSSERDTQYF.

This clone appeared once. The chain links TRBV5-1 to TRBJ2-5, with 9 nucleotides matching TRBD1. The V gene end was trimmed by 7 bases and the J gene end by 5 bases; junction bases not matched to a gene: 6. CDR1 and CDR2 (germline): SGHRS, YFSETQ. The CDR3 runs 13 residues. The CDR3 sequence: CASHMTGGETQYF. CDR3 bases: TGCGCCAGCCACATGACAGGGGGTGAGACCCAGTACTTC.

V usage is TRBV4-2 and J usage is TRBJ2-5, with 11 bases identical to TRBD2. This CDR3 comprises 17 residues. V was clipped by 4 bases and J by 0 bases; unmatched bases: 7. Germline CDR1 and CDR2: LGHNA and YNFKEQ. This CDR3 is CASSRLSLAGDQETQYF. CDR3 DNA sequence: TGTGCCAGCAGCCGGCTCTCACTAGCGGGGGACCAAGAGACCCAGTACTTC.

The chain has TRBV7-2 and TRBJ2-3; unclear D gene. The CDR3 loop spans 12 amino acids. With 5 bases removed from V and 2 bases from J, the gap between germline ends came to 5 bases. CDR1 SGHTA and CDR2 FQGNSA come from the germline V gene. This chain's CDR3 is CASSQYTDTQYF. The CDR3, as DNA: TGTGCCAGCAGCCAGTACACAGATACGCAGTATTTT.

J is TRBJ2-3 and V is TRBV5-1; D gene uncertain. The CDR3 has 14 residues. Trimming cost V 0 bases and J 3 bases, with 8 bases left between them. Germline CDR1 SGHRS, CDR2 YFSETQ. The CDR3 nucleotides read TGCGCCAGCAGCTTGGCCCCGGAGACAGATACGCAGTATTTT. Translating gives CASSLAPETDTQYF.

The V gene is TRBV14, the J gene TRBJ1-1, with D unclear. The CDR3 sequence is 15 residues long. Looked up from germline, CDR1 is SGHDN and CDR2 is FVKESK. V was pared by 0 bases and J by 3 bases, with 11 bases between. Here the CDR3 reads CASSQDSGRDTEAFF. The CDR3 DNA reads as TGTGCCAGCAGCCAAGATTCGGGGAGGGACACTGAAGCTTTCTTT.

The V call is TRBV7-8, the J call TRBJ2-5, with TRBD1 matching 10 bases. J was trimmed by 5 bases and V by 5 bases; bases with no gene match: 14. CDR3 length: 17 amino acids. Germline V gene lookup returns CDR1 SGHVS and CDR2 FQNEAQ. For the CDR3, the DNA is TGTGCCAGCAGCGCAAGGGGTCGACAGGGGGCATTGGAGACCCAGTACTTC. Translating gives CASSARGRQGALETQYF.

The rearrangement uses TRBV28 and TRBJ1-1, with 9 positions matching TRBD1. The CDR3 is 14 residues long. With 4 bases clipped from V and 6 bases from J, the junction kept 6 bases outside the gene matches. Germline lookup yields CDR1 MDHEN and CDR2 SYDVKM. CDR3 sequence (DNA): TGTGCCAGCAGTTCCCGGGACAGGGAAGCTGAAGCTTTCTTT. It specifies CASSSRDREAEAFF.

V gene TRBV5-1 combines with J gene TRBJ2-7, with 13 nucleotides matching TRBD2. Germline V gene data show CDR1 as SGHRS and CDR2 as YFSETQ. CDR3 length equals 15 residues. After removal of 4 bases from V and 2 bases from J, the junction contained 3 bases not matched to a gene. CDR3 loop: CASSLTSGGTYEQYF. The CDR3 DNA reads TGCGCCAGCAGCCTGACTAGCGGGGGGACCTACGAGCAGTACTTC.

CDR3 in DNA: TGTGCCAGCAGCTTAGACAGGGGTCCCTCCTACGAGCAGTACTTC. The encoded protein is CASSLDRGPSYEQYF. V and J are TRBV7-2 and TRBJ2-7; the match to TRBD1 covers 7 bases. The junction had 3 bases not matched to a gene; V was cut back by 1 base and J by 0 bases. CDR3 size: 15 residues. Per germline, CDR1 SGHTA and CDR2 FQGNSA.

Written as DNA, the CDR3 is TGTGCCACCAGTGATTCCGGACTAGTCAATGAGCAGTTCTTC. Amino acid sequence: CATSDSGLVNEQFF. This chain uses TRBV24-1 with TRBJ2-1; 7 bases agree with TRBD2. This CDR3 comprises 14 residues. CDR1 is KGHDR, CDR2 SFDVKD, per germline. V lost 2 bases, J lost 6 bases, and 3 bases stayed unmatched.

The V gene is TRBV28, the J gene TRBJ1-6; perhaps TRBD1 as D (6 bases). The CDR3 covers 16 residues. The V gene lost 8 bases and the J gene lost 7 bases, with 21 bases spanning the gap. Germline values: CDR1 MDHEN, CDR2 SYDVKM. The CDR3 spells CASHSRGRAPNSPLHF. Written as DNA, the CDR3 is TGTGCCAGCCATTCAAGGGGGAGGGCTCCCAATTCACCCCTCCACTTT.

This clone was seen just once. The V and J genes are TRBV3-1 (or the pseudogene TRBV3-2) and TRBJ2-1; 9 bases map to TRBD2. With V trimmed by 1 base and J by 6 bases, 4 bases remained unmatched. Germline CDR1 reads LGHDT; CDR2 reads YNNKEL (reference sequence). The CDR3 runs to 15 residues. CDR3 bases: TGTGCCAGCAGCCAAGGAGCGGGGGGAGGCAATGAGCAGTTCTTC. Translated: CASSQGAGGGNEQFF.

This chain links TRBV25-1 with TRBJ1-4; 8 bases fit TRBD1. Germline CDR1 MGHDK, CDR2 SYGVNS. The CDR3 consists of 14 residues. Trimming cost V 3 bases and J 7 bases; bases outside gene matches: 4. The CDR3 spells CASSEGGTGEKLFF. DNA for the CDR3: TGTGCCAGCAGTGAGGGCGGGACAGGTGAAAAACTGTTTTTT.

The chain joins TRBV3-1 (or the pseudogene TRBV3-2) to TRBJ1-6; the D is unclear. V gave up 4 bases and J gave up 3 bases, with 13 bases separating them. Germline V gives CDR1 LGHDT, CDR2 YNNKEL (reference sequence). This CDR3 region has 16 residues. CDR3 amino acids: CASSPPAGYYNSPLHF. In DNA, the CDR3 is TGTGCCAGCAGCCCGCCCGCAGGATACTATAATTCACCCCTCCACTTT.

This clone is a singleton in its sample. This chain's CDR3 is CASRRPGQGMTGELFF. The CDR3 DNA is TGTGCCAGTAGGAGACCGGGACAGGGGATGACCGGGGAGCTGTTTTTT. The V call is TRBV19, the J call TRBJ2-2; 10 positions match TRBD1. The CDR3 loop spans 16 amino acids. CDR1 LNHDA and CDR2 SQIVND come from the germline V gene (reference sequence). The J segment lost 5 bases and the V segment lost 6 bases, leaving 9 bases of the junction unmatched.

The CDR3 DNA is TGTGCCAGTAGTATAATACCCGTCAGGGGGAACTATGGCTACACCTTC. Its translation: CASSIIPVRGNYGYTF. V and J are TRBV19 and TRBJ1-2, with TRBD1 matching over 7 bases. CDR3 length: 16 residues. V trimming: 2 bases; J trimming: 2 bases; junction bases outside the gene matches: 8. Germline assignment: CDR1 LNHDA and CDR2 SQIVND (reference sequence).

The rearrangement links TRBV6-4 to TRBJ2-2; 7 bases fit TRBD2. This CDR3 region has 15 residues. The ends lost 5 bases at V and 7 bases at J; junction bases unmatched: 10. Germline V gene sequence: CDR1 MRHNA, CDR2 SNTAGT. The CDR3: CASSSSGGAIGELFF. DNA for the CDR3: TGTGCCAGCAGTTCTAGCGGAGGGGCTATCGGGGAGCTGTTTTTT.

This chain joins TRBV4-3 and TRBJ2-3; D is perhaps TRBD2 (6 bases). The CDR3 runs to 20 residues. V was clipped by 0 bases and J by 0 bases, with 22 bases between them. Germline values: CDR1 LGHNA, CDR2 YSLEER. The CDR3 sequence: CASSQDGPGVGLSSTDTQYF. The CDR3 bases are TGCGCCAGCAGCCAAGATGGACCGGGGGTGGGGTTGAGTAGCACAGATACGCAGTATTTT.

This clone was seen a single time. The CDR3 coding sequence is TGTGCCAGCAGCCTCCCGAGACGGGGGGATCAGCCCCAGCATTTT. It encodes CASSLPRRGDQPQHF. The V gene is TRBV6-5, the J gene TRBJ1-5, with D possibly being TRBD1 (5 bases). V was cut by 6 bases and J by 5 bases, with 17 bases left in between. The germline CDR1 and CDR2 sequences are MNHEY and SVGAGI. The CDR3 runs to 15 residues.